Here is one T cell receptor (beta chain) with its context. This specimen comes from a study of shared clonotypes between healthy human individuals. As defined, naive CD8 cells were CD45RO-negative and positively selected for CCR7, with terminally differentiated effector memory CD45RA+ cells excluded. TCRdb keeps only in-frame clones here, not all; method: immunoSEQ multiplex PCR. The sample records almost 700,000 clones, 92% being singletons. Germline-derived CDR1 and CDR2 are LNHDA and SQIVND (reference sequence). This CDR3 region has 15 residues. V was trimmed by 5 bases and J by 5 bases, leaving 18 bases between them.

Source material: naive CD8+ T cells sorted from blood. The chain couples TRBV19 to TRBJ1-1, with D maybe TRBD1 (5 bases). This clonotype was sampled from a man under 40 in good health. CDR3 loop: CASSVQANYLTEAFF. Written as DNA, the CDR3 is TGTGCCAGTAGTGTACAGGCGAATTATCTGACTGAAGCTTTCTTT.